What follows are 18 T cell receptor beta chains derived from one specimen sequenced in a study of blood T cell repertoires in COVID-19. Produced via immunoSEQ multiplex PCR; TCRdb's table is partial and in-frame only. The data hold approximately 70,000 clones, with about three quarters observed a single time. Sequencing used peripheral blood. The source is a woman between 65 and 79 years old with acute or convalescent COVID-19.

This clone was seen only a few times. CDR3 DNA sequence: TGTGCCAGCAGCTTAGGGACAGGGATCCAGCCCCAGCATTTT. The encoded protein is CASSLGTGIQPQHF. The V gene is TRBV7-8, the J gene TRBJ1-5; 8 bases fit TRBD1. The CDR3 spans 14 residues. With V trimmed by 1 base and J by 7 bases, 3 bases remained unmatched. Germline CDR1 reads SGHVS; CDR2 reads FQNEAQ. Using reference TRBV7-8 and TRBJ1-5 for the parts outside the CDR3, the full variable domain is GAGVSQSPRYKVAKRGQDVALRCDPISGHVSLFWYQQALGQGPEFLTYFQNEAQLDKSGLPSDRFFAERPEGSVSTLKIQRTQQEDSAVYLCASSLGTGIQPQHFGDGTRLSIL.

The V call is TRBV28, the J call TRBJ2-1, with 11 bases lining up with TRBD2. Germline V gene data show CDR1 as MDHEN and CDR2 as SYDVKM. The ends lost 6 bases at V and 7 bases at J; junction bases unmatched: 8. The CDR3 contains 15 residues. CDR3 sequence: CASRKTGTSGNEQFF. The CDR3 nucleotides are TGTGCCAGCAGGAAAACCGGGACTAGCGGTAATGAGCAGTTCTTC. The complete variable domain, with remaining parts taken from reference TRBV28 and TRBJ2-1, reads DVKVTQSSRYLVKRTGEKVFLECVQDMDHENMFWYRQDPGLGLRLIYFSYDVKMKEKGDIPEGYSVSREKKERFSLILESASTNQTSMYLCASRKTGTSGNEQFFGPGTRLTVL.

In this sample, this clone turned up a few times. This chain connects TRBV6-5 to TRBJ1-5; maybe TRBD1 (6 bases). In germline, CDR1 is MNHEY, CDR2 SVGAGI. With 7 bases removed from V and 2 bases from J, the gap between germline ends came to 18 bases. CDR3 length equals 16 residues. As DNA, the CDR3 is TGTGCCAGCACCTACTCAGGACAGTCAGGCAATCAGCCCCAGCATTTT. Translation: CASTYSGQSGNQPQHF.

The chain combines TRBV6-5 with TRBJ1-6; 7 positions agree with TRBD1. There are 12 residues in the CDR3. The V gene end was trimmed by 7 bases and the J gene end by 8 bases; junction bases not matched to a gene: 2. Germline values: CDR1 MNHEY, CDR2 SVGAGI. CDR3 in DNA: TGTGCCAGCACCCAGGGGGATTCACCCCTCCACTTT. Translation: CASTQGDSPLHF.

The chain joins TRBV30 to TRBJ2-1; 8 positions agree with TRBD2. The V segment lost 4 bases and the J segment 7 bases; nucleotides outside the gene matches: 9. Germline V CDR1 and CDR2: GTSNPN, SVGIG (reference sequence). The CDR3 covers 14 residues. The CDR3 reads CAWTIAGPVNEQFF. Here the CDR3 DNA reads TGTGCCTGGACCATAGCGGGACCGGTGAATGAGCAGTTCTTC. The complete variable domain, with remaining parts taken from reference TRBV30 and TRBJ2-1, reads SQTIHQWPATLVQPVGSPLSLECTVEGTSNPNLYWYRQAAGRGLQLLFYSVGIGQISSEVPQNLSASRPQDRQFILSSKKLLLSDSGFYLCAWTIAGPVNEQFFGPGTRLTVL.

This clone occurred once. The V and J genes are TRBV3-1 (or the pseudogene TRBV3-2) and TRBJ1-1; 7 bases match TRBD1. After removal of 1 base from V and 8 bases from J, the junction contained 10 bases not matched to a gene. The CDR3 contains 15 residues. From germline, CDR1 is LGHDT and CDR2 YNNKEL (reference sequence). This CDR3 reads CASSQAGLRDSEAFF. In nucleotides, the CDR3 is TGTGCCAGCAGCCAAGCGGGTCTAAGGGACAGCGAAGCTTTCTTT.

V usage is TRBV28 and J usage is TRBJ1-5; maybe TRBD1 (5 bases). Germline V CDR1 and CDR2: MDHEN, SYDVKM. There are 14 residues in the CDR3. V was clipped by 7 bases and J by 1 base, with 11 bases between them. The CDR3 region is CASIKTASNQPQHF. The CDR3 coding sequence is TGTGCCAGCATTAAGACAGCCAGCAATCAGCCCCAGCATTTT. The full variable domain, with the rest looked up from reference TRBV28 and TRBJ1-5, is DVKVTQSSRYLVKRTGEKVFLECVQDMDHENMFWYRQDPGLGLRLIYFSYDVKMKEKGDIPEGYSVSREKKERFSLILESASTNQTSMYLCASIKTASNQPQHFGDGTRLSIL.

V is TRBV7-9 and J is TRBJ2-3, with 9 nucleotides matching TRBD2. The germline V gene encodes CDR1 SEHNR and CDR2 FQNEAQ (reference sequence). The trim removed 1 base at V and 3 bases at J, leaving 8 bases unmatched. The CDR3 totals 17 residues. CDR3 nucleotide sequence: TGTGCCAGCAGCTTAGGGGGCGGGGGGGCCGTTACAGATACGCAGTATTTT. Amino acids: CASSLGGGGAVTDTQYF. Full variable domain (missing parts from reference TRBV7-9 and TRBJ2-3): DTGVSQNPRHKITKRGQNVTFRCDPISEHNRLYWYRQTLGQGPEFLTYFQNEAQLEKSRLLSDRFSAERPKGSFSTLEIQRTEQGDSAMYLCASSLGGGGAVTDTQYFGPGTRLTVL.

J is TRBJ1-2 and V is TRBV10-3, with D possibly matching TRBD1 (6 bases). Trimming took off 9 bases at V and 4 bases at J, with 18 bases between the two ends. The CDR3 contains 14 residues. The V gene's germline CDR1 is ENHRY and CDR2 SYGVKD. The DNA of the CDR3 is TGTGCCATACATGCGGGGGCATCATCCTATGGCTACACCTTC. It yields the protein CAIHAGASSYGYTF.

V gene TRBV3-1 (or the pseudogene TRBV3-2) combines with J gene TRBJ2-3, with 8 bases fitting TRBD2. The CDR3 runs to 17 residues. CDR1 is LGHDT and CDR2 is YNNKEL in the germline V gene (reference sequence). V lost 2 bases, J lost 1 base, and 8 bases stayed unmatched. The CDR3 sequence is CASSQSGSGFGTDTQYF. Written as DNA, the CDR3 is TGTGCCAGCAGCCAAAGCGGGAGCGGGTTCGGCACAGATACGCAGTATTTT.

The rearrangement links TRBV14 to TRBJ2-5; 8 nucleotides align to TRBD1. In germline, CDR1 is SGHDN, CDR2 FVKESK. Trimming removed 8 bases from V and 4 bases from J; junction bases left unmatched: 9. This CDR3 is built from 14 residues. CDR3 loop: CASSPYRGSETQYF. The CDR3 DNA is TGTGCCAGCTCACCGTACAGGGGGTCAGAGACCCAGTACTTC.

J is TRBJ2-7 and V is TRBV6-4, with 8 bases matching TRBD1. This CDR3 comprises 14 residues. Germline V CDR1 and CDR2: MRHNA, SNTAGT. Unmatched junction bases numbered 7, after V lost 9 bases and J lost 0 bases. The CDR3 sequence: CASSRQGPSYEQYF. In DNA form, the CDR3 reads TGTGCCAGTTCACGACAGGGGCCCTCCTACGAGCAGTACTTC.

The chain uses TRBV19 and TRBJ1-5, with D uncertain. CDR1 and CDR2 (germline): LNHDA, SQIVND (reference sequence). The CDR3 is 15 residues long. Deletions cut 5 bases from V and 3 bases from J, with 14 bases between. The CDR3 sequence is CASSPREGANQPQHF. CDR3 bases: TGTGCCAGTAGTCCCCGGGAAGGCGCCAATCAGCCCCAGCATTTT.

This clone was recorded only once. The chain employs TRBV28 and TRBJ1-3; D gene uncertain. The CDR3 is 15 amino acids. Trimming removed 10 bases from V and 0 bases from J, with 16 bases in between. Germline CDR1 is MDHEN and CDR2 is SYDVKM. CDR3 loop: CATTDGGFSGNTIYF. The CDR3 DNA sequence: TGTGCCACTACCGATGGAGGATTCTCTGGAAACACCATATATTTT.

The rearrangement links TRBV27 to TRBJ2-1, with TRBD2 matching over 14 bases. Germline values: CDR1 MNHEY, CDR2 SMNVEV (reference sequence). This CDR3 spans 21 amino acids. The J segment lost 2 bases and the V segment lost 5 bases, leaving 17 bases of the junction unmatched. The CDR3 is CASSPGTSGSFRRLTYNEQFF. In nucleotides, the CDR3 is TGTGCCAGCAGTCCTGGGACTAGCGGGAGTTTTAGGAGATTGACCTACAATGAGCAGTTCTTC.

The J gene is TRBJ1-5, the V gene TRBV3-1 (or the pseudogene TRBV3-2), with TRBD1 matching over 10 bases. Trimming at V came to 5 bases and at J to 5 bases, leaving 6 bases not matched to a gene. Germline V lookup: CDR1 LGHDT, CDR2 YNNKEL (reference sequence). The CDR3 runs 15 residues. CDR3 protein: CASSTTGGRDQPQHF. DNA for the CDR3: TGTGCCAGCAGCACGACAGGGGGCAGGGATCAGCCCCAGCATTTT.

The V call is TRBV19, the J call TRBJ2-1, with 8 bases that match TRBD2. With 4 bases clipped from V and 7 bases from J, the junction kept 9 bases outside the gene matches. The CDR3 contains 15 residues. Germline CDR1 is LNHDA and CDR2 is SQIVND (reference sequence). The CDR3 region has the DNA TGTGCCAGTAGTACTAAGCGGGGGAGTATAAATGAGCAGTTCTTC. Residues: CASSTKRGSINEQFF. The variable domain in full, with the rest retrieved from reference TRBV19 and TRBJ2-1, is DGGITQSPKYLFRKEGQNVTLSCEQNLNHDAMYWYRQDPGQGLRLIYYSQIVNDFQKGDIAEGYSVSREKKESFPLTVTSAQKNPTAFYLCASSTKRGSINEQFFGPGTRLTVL.

The CDR3 loop is CASSSQGVGANVLTF. CDR3 sequence (DNA): TGTGCCAGCAGTTCACAGGGGGTTGGGGCCAACGTCCTGACTTTC. The chain links TRBV27 to TRBJ2-6, with 8 bases that match TRBD1. Germline CDR1 MNHEY, CDR2 SMNVEV (reference sequence). This CDR3 contains 15 residues. With V trimmed by 4 bases and J by 3 bases, 2 bases remained unmatched.